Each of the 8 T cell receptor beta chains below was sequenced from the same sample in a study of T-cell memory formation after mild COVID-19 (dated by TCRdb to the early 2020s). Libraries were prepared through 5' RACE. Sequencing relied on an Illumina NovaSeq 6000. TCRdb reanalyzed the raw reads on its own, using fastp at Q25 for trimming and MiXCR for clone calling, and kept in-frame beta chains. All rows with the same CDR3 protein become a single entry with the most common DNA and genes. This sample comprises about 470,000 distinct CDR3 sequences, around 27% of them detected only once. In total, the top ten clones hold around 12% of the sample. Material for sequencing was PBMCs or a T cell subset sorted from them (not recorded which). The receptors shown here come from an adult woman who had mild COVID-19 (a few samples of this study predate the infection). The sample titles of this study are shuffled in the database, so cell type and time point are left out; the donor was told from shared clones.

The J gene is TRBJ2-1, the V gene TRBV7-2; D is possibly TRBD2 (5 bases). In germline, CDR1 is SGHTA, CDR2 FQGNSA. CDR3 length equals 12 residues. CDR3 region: CDTVAGWYEQFF. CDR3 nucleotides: TGTGACACCGTGGCGGGCTGGTATGAGCAGTTCTTC.

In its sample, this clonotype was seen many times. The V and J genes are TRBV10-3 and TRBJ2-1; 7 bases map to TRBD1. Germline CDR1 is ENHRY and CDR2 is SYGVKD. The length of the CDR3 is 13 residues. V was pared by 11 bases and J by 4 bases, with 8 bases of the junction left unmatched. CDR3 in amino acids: CASQGEGYNEQFF. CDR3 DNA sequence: TGTGCCTCCCAGGGGGAAGGATACAATGAGCAGTTCTTC.

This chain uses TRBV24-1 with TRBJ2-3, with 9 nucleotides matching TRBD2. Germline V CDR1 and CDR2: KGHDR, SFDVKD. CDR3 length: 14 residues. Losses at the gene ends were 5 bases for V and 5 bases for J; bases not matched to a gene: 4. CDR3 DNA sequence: TGTGCCACCAGTGCTAGCGGGGAAGGAGATACGCAGTATTTT. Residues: CATSASGEGDTQYF.

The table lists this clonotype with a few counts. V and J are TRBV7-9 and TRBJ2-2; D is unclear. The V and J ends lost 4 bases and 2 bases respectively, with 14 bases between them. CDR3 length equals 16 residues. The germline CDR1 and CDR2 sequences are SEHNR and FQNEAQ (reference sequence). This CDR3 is CASSSSPAGNTGELFF. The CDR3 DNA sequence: TGTGCCAGCAGCTCGAGCCCAGCCGGCAACACCGGGGAGCTGTTTTTT.

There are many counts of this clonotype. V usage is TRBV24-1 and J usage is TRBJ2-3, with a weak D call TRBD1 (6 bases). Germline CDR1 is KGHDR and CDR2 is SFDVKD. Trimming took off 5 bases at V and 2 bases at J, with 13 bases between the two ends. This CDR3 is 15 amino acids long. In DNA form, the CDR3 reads TGTGCCACCAGTGGGAACAGGGTCCACACAGATACGCAGTATTTT. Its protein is CATSGNRVHTDTQYF.

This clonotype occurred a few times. CDR3 DNA: TGTGCCAGCAGAGGGGGGCCCGAGGAGACCCAGTACTTC. Its translation is CASRGGPEETQYF. The J gene is TRBJ2-5, the V gene TRBV7-9; the D gene could be TRBD1 or TRBD2 (6 bases each). V was trimmed by 6 bases and J by 5 bases, leaving 13 bases between them. Germline V gene lookup returns CDR1 SEHNR and CDR2 FQNEAQ (reference sequence). The CDR3 length is 13 residues.

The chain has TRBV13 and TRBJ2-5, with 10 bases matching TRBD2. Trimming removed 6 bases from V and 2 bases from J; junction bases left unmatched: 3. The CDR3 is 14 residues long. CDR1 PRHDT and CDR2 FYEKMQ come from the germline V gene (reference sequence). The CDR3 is CASRAGGPQETQYF. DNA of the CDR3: TGTGCCAGCAGAGCGGGGGGGCCGCAAGAGACCCAGTACTTC.

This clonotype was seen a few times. The CDR3 region is CSAAAPSRSEQYF. The CDR3 DNA follows: TGCAGCGCTGCAGCCCCTTCCCGGTCCGAGCAGTACTTC. This sequence joins TRBV29-1 and TRBJ2-7, with no clear D. V was clipped by 7 bases and J by 6 bases, with 19 bases between them. The germline CDR1 and CDR2 sequences are SQVTM and ANQGSEA. The CDR3 is 13 residues long.